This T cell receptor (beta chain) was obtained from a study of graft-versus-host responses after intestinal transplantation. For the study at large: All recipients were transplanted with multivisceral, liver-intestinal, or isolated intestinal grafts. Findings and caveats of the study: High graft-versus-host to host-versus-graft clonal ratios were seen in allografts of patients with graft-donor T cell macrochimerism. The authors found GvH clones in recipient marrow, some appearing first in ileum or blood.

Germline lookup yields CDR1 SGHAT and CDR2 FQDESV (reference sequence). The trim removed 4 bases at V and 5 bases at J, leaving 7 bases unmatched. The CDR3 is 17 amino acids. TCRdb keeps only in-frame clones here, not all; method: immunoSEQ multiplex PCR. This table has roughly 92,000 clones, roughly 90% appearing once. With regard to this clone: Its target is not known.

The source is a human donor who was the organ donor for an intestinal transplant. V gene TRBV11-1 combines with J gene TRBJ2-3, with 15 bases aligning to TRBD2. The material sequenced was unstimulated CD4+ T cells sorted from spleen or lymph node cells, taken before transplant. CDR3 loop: CASSSSGLAGGIDTQYF. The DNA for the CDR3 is TGTGCCAGCAGCTCCTCCGGACTAGCGGGGGGGATAGATACGCAGTATTTT.